A few counts support the clone carrying this TCR beta chain. Its antigen is unidentified. This specimen belongs to a study of vaccination effects on CD4 cells after COVID-19. Study-level points and caveats: Marked clonal contraction was seen in infection- and vaccine-induced clones late after vaccination.

CD4+ T cell isolation took place after more than eight days of culture. Two-dose BNT162b2 or mRNA-1273 vaccination was given to participants. None of the vaccinated had previously contracted SARS-CoV-2, and their nucleocapsid antibodies tested negative. The table came from immunoSEQ multiplex PCR; TCRdb's copy has only in-frame clones and leaves some out. The sample has tens of thousands of clones, roughly four fifths seen once; the top ten hold roughly 2%. The CDR3 runs to 14 residues. Germline V lookup: CDR1 LNHDA, CDR2 SQIVND (reference sequence). The V and J ends lost 8 bases and 7 bases, in that order; junction bases with no gene match: 8.

The sequence derives from a human donor who received a COVID-19 vaccine. The chain uses TRBV19 and TRBJ2-1; 10 nucleotides align to TRBD2. The material was CD4+ T cells from PBMCs cultured without peptide, obtained after COVID-19 vaccination. For the CDR3, the DNA is TGTGCCAGTTCATGGACTAGCGGTGGGAATGAGCAGTTCTTC. It encodes CASSWTSGGNEQFF.